The 19 T cell receptor beta chains in this list originate from one sample, sequenced in a study of human versus mouse CDR3 diversity and MHC coevolution. TCRdb's copy holds only in-frame clones and misses some; the assay was immunoSEQ multiplex PCR. The table lists 55,000 to 65,000 clones, around 94% of them singletons. Sequencing was performed on naive CD4+ T cells from blood. Subset meaning: CD45RO-negative CD62L-positive naive CD4 T cells. Source of these receptors: a person between 55 and 69 years old in good health.

This chain uses TRBV7-3 with TRBJ2-2; weak D call: TRBD2 (5 bases). The CDR3 contains 14 residues. V dropped 0 bases and J dropped 6 bases, with 8 bases sitting between them. CDR1 is SGHTA, CDR2 FQGTGA, per germline. The CDR3 protein is CASSLTEAAGELFF. In DNA, the CDR3 is TGTGCCAGCAGCTTAACGGAAGCGGCCGGGGAGCTGTTTTTT.

This rearrangement joins TRBV15 to TRBJ1-5; D is ambiguous. V lost 0 bases and J lost 0, with 9 bases in between. Germline values: CDR1 LNHNV, CDR2 YYDKDF (reference sequence). This CDR3 is built from 16 residues. CDR3 coding DNA: TGTGCCACCAGCAGAGATAACAGACATAGCAATCAGCCCCAGCATTTT. Translating it yields CATSRDNRHSNQPQHF.

The chain links TRBV7-2 to TRBJ2-1; a weak D match, TRBD2 (5 bases). CDR3 size: 15 residues. V was trimmed by 5 bases and J by 7 bases, leaving 18 bases between them. Germline lookup yields CDR1 SGHTA and CDR2 FQGNSA. Here the CDR3 reads CASSIGSGRRNEQFF. CDR3 DNA sequence: TGTGCCAGCAGCATAGGGTCAGGCCGGAGGAATGAGCAGTTCTTC.

The J gene is TRBJ1-6, the V gene TRBV5-1; D is undetermined. Germline loops: CDR1 SGHRS, CDR2 YFSETQ. CDR3 length: 15 residues. Trimming removed 1 base at V and 7 bases at J, with 12 bases between. The CDR3 reads CASSLNRRPNSPLHF. CDR3 nucleotide sequence: TGCGCCAGCAGCTTGAATCGCAGGCCGAATTCACCCCTCCACTTT.

The J gene is TRBJ1-3, the V gene TRBV5-4; no clear D gene. Trimming took off 4 bases at V and 0 bases at J, with 14 bases between the two ends. The CDR3 has 16 residues. Looked up from germline, CDR1 is SGHNT and CDR2 is YYREEE (reference sequence). The CDR3 is CASSRRELSSGNTIYF. The CDR3 DNA sequence: TGTGCCAGCAGCCGGAGGGAGCTGAGCTCTGGAAACACCATATATTTT. Full variable domain (missing parts from reference TRBV5-4 and TRBJ1-3): ETGVTQSPTHLIKTRGQQVTLRCSSQSGHNTVSWYQQALGQGPQFIFQYYREEENGRGNFPPRFSGLQFPNYSSELNVNALELDDSALYLCASSRRELSSGNTIYFGEGSWLTVV.

This clone showed up just a few times. V and J are TRBV29-1 and TRBJ2-7; 7 bases are shared with TRBD1. CDR1 is SQVTM and CDR2 is ANQGSEA in the germline V gene. The CDR3 contains 12 residues. The ends lost 4 bases at V and 2 bases at J; junction bases unmatched: 2. The CDR3 DNA sequence: TGCAGCGTTGCGGGGACAGCCTACGAGCAGTACTTC. It specifies CSVAGTAYEQYF.

This clone was picked up one time. The CDR3 protein is CASSLRGQGIYEQYF. As DNA, the CDR3 is TGTGCCAGTAGCCTCAGGGGACAGGGGATCTACGAGCAGTACTTC. J is TRBJ2-7 and V is TRBV19, with TRBD1 matching 10 bases. This CDR3 contains 15 residues. V lost 6 bases to trimming and J lost 3 bases; unmatched junction nucleotides: 8. Looked up from germline, CDR1 is LNHDA and CDR2 is SQIVND (reference sequence).

The chain recombines TRBV29-1 with TRBJ2-7; 9 bases agree with TRBD2. The CDR3 runs to 14 residues. Germline trimming cut 4 bases from V and 0 bases from J; bases unmatched to any gene: 4. In germline, CDR1 is SQVTM, CDR2 ANQGSEA. As DNA, the CDR3 is TGCAGCGTTGGTAGCGGGGGTCGCTCCTACGAGCAGTACTTC. Amino acid sequence: CSVGSGGRSYEQYF.

The chain joins TRBV30 to TRBJ1-6, with TRBD1 matching 10 bases. Germline V gene lookup returns CDR1 GTSNPN and CDR2 SVGIG (reference sequence). This CDR3 spans 14 amino acids. The trim removed 0 bases at V and 9 bases at J, leaving 2 bases unmatched. Written as DNA, the CDR3 is TGTGCCTGGAGTGTCGGGACAGGGGTTTCACCCCTCCACTTT. Protein product: CAWSVGTGVSPLHF.

The chain employs TRBV9 and TRBJ2-7; D gene unclear. The CDR3 extends over 14 amino acids. Trimming took 2 bases from V and 3 from J, leaving 12 bases between them. Germline assignment: CDR1 SGDLS and CDR2 YYNGEE. The DNA of the CDR3 is TGTGCCAGCAGCGTTACAACCTACAGCTACGAGCAGTACTTC. It codes for CASSVTTYSYEQYF. Supplemented by reference TRBV9 and TRBJ2-7, the full variable domain reads DSGVTQTPKHLITATGQRVTLRCSPRSGDLSVYWYQQSLDQGLQFLIQYYNGEERAKGNILERFSAQQFPDLHSELNLSSLELGDSALYFCASSVTTYSYEQYFGPGTRLTVT.

The count of this clone is one. The chain links TRBV5-1 to TRBJ2-7; 7 bases line up with TRBD1. CDR1 SGHRS and CDR2 YFSETQ come from the germline V gene. Trimming took 8 bases from V and 3 from J; bases not matched to a gene: 5. The CDR3 is made up of 12 amino acids. The CDR3 sequence is CARTGLFYEQYF. CDR3 DNA: TGCGCCAGGACAGGGTTATTCTACGAGCAGTACTTC. The full variable domain, in which reference TRBV5-1 and TRBJ2-7 provide the parts outside the CDR3, is KAGVTQTPRYLIKTRGQQVTLSCSPISGHRSVSWYQQTPGQGLQFLFEYFSETQRNKGNFPGRFSGRQFSNSRSEMNVSTLELGDSALYLCARTGLFYEQYFGPGTRLTVT.

The V and J genes are TRBV6-6 and TRBJ1-3; 7 bases fit TRBD1. There are 13 residues in the CDR3. Germline values: CDR1 MNHNY, CDR2 SVGAGI (reference sequence). V shed 7 bases, J shed 2 bases, and the junction held 2 bases outside the gene matches. The CDR3 loop reads CASTGTAGNTIYF. CDR3 sequence (DNA): TGTGCCAGCACTGGGACAGCTGGAAACACCATATATTTT.

The chain combines TRBV5-4 with TRBJ2-7; TRBD2 agrees at 16 bases. There are 15 residues in the CDR3. In germline, CDR1 is SGHNT, CDR2 YYREEE (reference sequence). Unmatched junction bases numbered 2, after V lost 4 bases and J lost 4 bases. CDR3 nucleotide sequence: TGTGCCAGCAGCCAGGGACTAGCGGGAGGGTACGAGCAGTACTTC. Translating gives CASSQGLAGGYEQYF. Looking up the rest from reference TRBV5-4 and TRBJ2-7 gives the full variable domain: ETGVTQSPTHLIKTRGQQVTLRCSSQSGHNTVSWYQQALGQGPQFIFQYYREEENGRGNFPPRFSGLQFPNYSSELNVNALELDDSALYLCASSQGLAGGYEQYFGPGTRLTVT.

The V and J genes are TRBV2 and TRBJ1-4; D remains ambiguous. This CDR3 has 14 amino acids. CDR1 SNHLY and CDR2 FYNNEI come from the germline V gene. Trimming took 5 bases from V and 0 from J, leaving 7 bases between them. CDR3 nucleotides: TGTGCCAGCAGTACCTTAGCAACTAATGAAAAACTGTTTTTT. Translation: CASSTLATNEKLFF.

The chain couples TRBV18 to TRBJ2-3; D possibly corresponds to TRBD1 (5 bases). CDR3 size: 15 residues. The germline gives CDR1 KGHSH, CDR2 LQKENI. Trimming took off 2 bases at V and 0 bases at J, with 9 bases between the two ends. CDR3 bases: TGTGCCAGCTCACCATATGGGGCGAGCACAGATACGCAGTATTTT. It yields the protein CASSPYGASTDTQYF.

The J gene is TRBJ2-7, the V gene TRBV9, with D unclear. In germline, CDR1 is SGDLS, CDR2 YYNGEE. V lost 0 bases to trimming and J lost 0 bases, with 7 bases between them. The CDR3 is 14 residues long. In nucleotides, the CDR3 is TGTGCCAGCAGCGTAGACCTAAGCTCCTACGAGCAGTACTTC. Translated: CASSVDLSSYEQYF. Combining the CDR3 with reference TRBV9 and TRBJ2-7 gives the whole variable domain DSGVTQTPKHLITATGQRVTLRCSPRSGDLSVYWYQQSLDQGLQFLIQYYNGEERAKGNILERFSAQQFPDLHSELNLSSLELGDSALYFCASSVDLSSYEQYFGPGTRLTVT.

The rearrangement links TRBV19 to TRBJ2-7; 8 bases are a match to TRBD1. The CDR3 loop spans 14 amino acids. V shed 2 bases, J shed 5 bases, and the junction held 5 bases outside the gene matches. In germline, CDR1 is LNHDA, CDR2 SQIVND (reference sequence). CDR3: CASSIRQGSHEQYF. The CDR3 region has the DNA TGTGCCAGTAGTATACGACAGGGGTCCCACGAGCAGTACTTC.

This chain joins TRBV5-1 and TRBJ2-2; D is possibly TRBD1 (6 bases). The CDR3 runs to 16 residues. Germline V gene data show CDR1 as SGHRS and CDR2 as YFSETQ. With 4 bases removed from V and 2 bases from J, the gap between germline ends came to 15 bases. The CDR3 reads CASSLGHRENTGELFF. DNA for the CDR3: TGCGCCAGCAGCCTGGGACACCGGGAAAACACCGGGGAGCTGTTTTTT.

The V call is TRBV6-5, the J call TRBJ1-2; D not certain. The CDR3 spans 13 residues. V lost 6 bases and J lost 7, with 15 bases in between. Germline assignment: CDR1 MNHEY and CDR2 SVGAGI. CDR3 sequence: CASRSGMVGGYTF. In DNA form, the CDR3 reads TGTGCCAGCAGATCGGGGATGGTGGGTGGCTACACCTTC.